This is a list of T cell receptor beta chains from one sample in a study of cytomegalovirus exposure and HLA in healthy donors. The repertoire was sequenced with immunoSEQ multiplex PCR; TCRdb's copy has only in-frame clones and lacks some. This sample has more than 150,000 clones, with about 80% found just once. Sequenced material: PBMCs. All receptors derive from a woman aged 30 to 39 in good health and CMV-seronegative. Both conserved end residues are part of each CDR3. A D gene is named only where the DNA matches it firmly. Only part of the rows carry a size: once, few, many, or a class if the clone is expanded.

clone_size: -
d_call: -
j_call: TRBJ2-1
v_call: TRBV15
cdr3_nt: TGTGCCACCGAGATCTACAATGAGCAGTTCTTC
cdr3_aa: CATEIYNEQFF

clone_size: -
d_call: -
j_call: TRBJ2-2
v_call: TRBV2
cdr3_nt: TGTGCCAGCAGAACAGGGACGGGCACCGGGGAGCTGTTTTTT
cdr3_aa: CASRTGTGTGELFF

clone_size: -
d_call: TRBD2
j_call: TRBJ2-2
v_call: TRBV7-6
cdr3_nt: TGTGCCAGCACCTCCGGGACTAGCGTTGGCGGGGAGCTGTTTTTT
cdr3_aa: CASTSGTSVGGELFF

clone_size: few
d_call: TRBD1
j_call: TRBJ1-2
v_call: TRBV5-6
cdr3_nt: TGTGCCAGCACCAGACAGGGGAGCGTCCTTTTC
cdr3_aa: CASTRQGSVLF

clone_size: -
d_call: -
j_call: TRBJ2-2
v_call: TRBV5-1
cdr3_nt: TGCGCCAGCAGCTTGGCAGACACCGGGGAGCTGTTTTTT
cdr3_aa: CASSLADTGELFF

clone_size: -
d_call: -
j_call: TRBJ1-2
v_call: TRBV10-3
cdr3_nt: TGTGCCATCAGTGAGAGAGGGAGTACCTATGGCTACACCTTC
cdr3_aa: CAISERGSTYGYTF

clone_size: -
d_call: TRBD1
j_call: TRBJ2-5
v_call: TRBV5-1
cdr3_nt: TGCGCCAGCAGCTTCACGGGACAGGGGGCGCAAGAGACCCAGTACTTC
cdr3_aa: CASSFTGQGAQETQYF

clone_size: -
d_call: TRBD1
j_call: TRBJ2-5
v_call: TRBV7-2
cdr3_nt: TGTGCCAGCAGCTTAAGTGGGACAGCCCAAGAGACCCAGTACTTC
cdr3_aa: CASSLSGTAQETQYF

clone_size: -
d_call: TRBD1
j_call: TRBJ1-1
v_call: TRBV19
cdr3_nt: TGTGCCAGTAGTGGAACAGGGGGCGCGGGCACTGAAGCTTTCTTT
cdr3_aa: CASSGTGGAGTEAFF

clone_size: -
d_call: -
j_call: TRBJ1-2
v_call: TRBV27
cdr3_nt: TGTGCCAGCAGTTTAATGGGCCGAGATGGCTACACCTTC
cdr3_aa: CASSLMGRDGYTF

clone_size: -
d_call: -
j_call: TRBJ2-7
v_call: TRBV19
cdr3_nt: TGTGCCAGTAGTATCGGGGTGGGCGGTTCCTACGAGCAGTACTTC
cdr3_aa: CASSIGVGGSYEQYF

clone_size: -
d_call: -
j_call: TRBJ2-3
v_call: TRBV7-9
cdr3_nt: TGTGCCAGCAGCCCAGACACAGATACGCAGTATTTT
cdr3_aa: CASSPDTDTQYF

clone_size: -
d_call: -
j_call: TRBJ1-6
v_call: TRBV18
cdr3_nt: TGTGCCAGCTCACCACGCCGGGGGGGCGCAGATTCACCCCTCCACTTT
cdr3_aa: CASSPRRGGADSPLHF

clone_size: -
d_call: -
j_call: TRBJ1-5
v_call: TRBV2
cdr3_nt: TGTGCCAGCAAGGACATCCACAATCAGCCCCAGCATTTT
cdr3_aa: CASKDIHNQPQHF

clone_size: -
d_call: TRBD2
j_call: TRBJ2-4
v_call: TRBV7-2
cdr3_nt: TGTGCCAGCAGCTCTAGACTAGCGGGGTTGAACATTCAGTACTTC
cdr3_aa: CASSSRLAGLNIQYF

clone_size: -
d_call: -
j_call: TRBJ2-5
v_call: TRBV15
cdr3_nt: TGTGCCACCAGCAGAGATAGGTTTCAGTTCGGAGGGGAGGAGACCCAGTACTTC
cdr3_aa: CATSRDRFQFGGEETQYF

clone_size: -
d_call: TRBD2
j_call: TRBJ2-3
v_call: TRBV11-1
cdr3_nt: TGTGCCAGCAGCTCCCCCCCGGGACTAGTAACAGATACGCAGTATTTT
cdr3_aa: CASSSPPGLVTDTQYF

clone_size: -
d_call: TRBD1
j_call: TRBJ2-2
v_call: TRBV27
cdr3_nt: TGTGCCAGCAACCCGGGACAGGGAGTCGGGGAGCTGTTTTTT
cdr3_aa: CASNPGQGVGELFF

clone_size: -
d_call: -
j_call: TRBJ1-4
v_call: TRBV2
cdr3_nt: TGTGCCAGCAGTGTGAGGGAGGTGGGCGAGGAAAAACTGTTTTTT
cdr3_aa: CASSVREVGEEKLFF

clone_size: few
d_call: TRBD1
j_call: TRBJ2-5
v_call: TRBV7-8
cdr3_nt: TGTGCCAGCAGCTCACGGACAGGGTGGGAGACCCAGTACTTC
cdr3_aa: CASSSRTGWETQYF

clone_size: -
d_call: TRBD2
j_call: TRBJ2-1
v_call: TRBV11-2
cdr3_nt: TGTGCCAGCAGCTCCCCTCGGAGCGGGAGTGAGCAGTTCTTC
cdr3_aa: CASSSPRSGSEQFF